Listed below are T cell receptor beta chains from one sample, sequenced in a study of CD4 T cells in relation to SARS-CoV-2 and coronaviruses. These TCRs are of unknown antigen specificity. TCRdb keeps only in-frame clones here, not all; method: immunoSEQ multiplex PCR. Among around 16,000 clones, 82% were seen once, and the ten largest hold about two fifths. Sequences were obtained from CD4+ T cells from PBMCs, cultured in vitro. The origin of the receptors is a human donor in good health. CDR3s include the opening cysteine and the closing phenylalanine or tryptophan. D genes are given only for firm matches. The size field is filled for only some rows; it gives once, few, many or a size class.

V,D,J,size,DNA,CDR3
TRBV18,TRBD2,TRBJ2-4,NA,TGTGCCAGCTCTCCGACTAGCGGGAGGCCCAGGGGAGCCAAAAACATTCAGTACTTC,CASSPTSGRPRGAKNIQYF
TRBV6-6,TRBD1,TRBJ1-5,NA,TGTGCCAGCAGTTATTTAGGACAGGGGGTCAGGCCCCAGCATTTT,CASSYLGQGVRPQHF
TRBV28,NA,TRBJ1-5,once,TGTGCCAGCAGCTCGATTGGGCCCCAGCATTTT,CASSSIGPQHF
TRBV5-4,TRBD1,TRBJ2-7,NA,TGTGCCAGCAGCTTTGACAGGGGAGGCGAGCAGTACTTC,CASSFDRGGEQYF
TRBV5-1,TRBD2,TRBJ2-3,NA,TGCGCCAGCAGCTTGGGGCGGGGGTCGAGTACAGATACGCAGTATTTT,CASSLGRGSSTDTQYF
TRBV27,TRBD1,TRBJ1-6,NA,TGTGCCAGCAGCTATAGGACAGGGGGCGATTCACCCCTCCACTTT,CASSYRTGGDSPLHF
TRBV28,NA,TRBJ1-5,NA,TGTGCCAGCAGTCTCCCGAACCAGCCCCAGCATTTT,CASSLPNQPQHF
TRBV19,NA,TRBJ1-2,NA,TGTGCCAGTAGTATCCGAACCGGGCCCCCCTTACTCTACACCTTC,CASSIRTGPPLLYTF
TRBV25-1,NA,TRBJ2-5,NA,TGTGCCAGCCCCGGGACCGTGCTCGTAGAGACCCAGTACTTC,CASPGTVLVETQYF
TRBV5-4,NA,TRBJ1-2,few,TGTGCCAGCAGCTCATTCCAGGGGACCTATGGCTACACCTTC,CASSSFQGTYGYTF